Many counts were recorded for the clone carrying this TCR beta chain. This sample is drawn from a study of T-cell reconstitution after alpha-beta-depleted transplantation in children. Unique molecular identifiers were built into the TCRbeta library. TCRdb itself ran the PCR reads through MiXCR, one entry per CDR3 protein. Of 190,000 or so distinct CDR3 sequences listed, less than 8% were seen once; the top ten hold over 2.5%. Germline values: CDR1 DFQATT, CDR2 SNEGSKA (reference sequence). The CDR3 covers 13 residues. Trimming removed 5 bases from V and 1 base from J; junction bases left unmatched: 3.

Sequenced material: PBMCs from the stem cell graft donor, taken from the stem cell graft. The chain carries TRBV20-1 and TRBJ1-2; 8 nucleotides match TRBD1. The receptor's source is a human donor who donated a stem cell graft to a child with Wiskott-Aldrich syndrome. CDR3 residues: CSAATGVNYGYTF. The CDR3 DNA sequence: TGCAGTGCTGCGACAGGGGTTAACTATGGCTACACCTTC.